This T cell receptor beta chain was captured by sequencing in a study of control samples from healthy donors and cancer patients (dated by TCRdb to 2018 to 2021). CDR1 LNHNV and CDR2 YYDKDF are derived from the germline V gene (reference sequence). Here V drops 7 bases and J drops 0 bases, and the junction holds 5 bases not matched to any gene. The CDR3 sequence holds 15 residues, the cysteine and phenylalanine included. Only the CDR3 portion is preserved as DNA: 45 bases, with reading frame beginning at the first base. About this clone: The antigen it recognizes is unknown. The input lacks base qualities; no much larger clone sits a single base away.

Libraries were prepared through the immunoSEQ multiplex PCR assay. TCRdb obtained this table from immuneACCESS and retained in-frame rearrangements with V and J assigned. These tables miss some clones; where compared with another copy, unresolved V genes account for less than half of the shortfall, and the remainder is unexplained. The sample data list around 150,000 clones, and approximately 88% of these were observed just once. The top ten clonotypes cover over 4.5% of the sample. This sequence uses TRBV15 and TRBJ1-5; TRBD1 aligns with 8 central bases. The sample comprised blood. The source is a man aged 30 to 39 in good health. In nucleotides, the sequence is TGTGCCACCACTCCCGGGACAGGTAGCAATCAGCCCCAGCATTTT. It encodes CATTPGTGSNQPQHF.